This entry lists 2 T cell receptor beta chains sequenced from one sample in a study of T cell responses to AZD1222 COVID-19 vaccine. Repertoires were generated with immunoSEQ multiplex PCR, while TCRdb's copy carries only in-frame clones and drops some. Among over 65,000 clones, 89% were seen once, and the ten largest hold approximately 5.3%. This material consisted of peripheral blood, taken 28 days after the second AZD1222 dose. These receptors came from an adult who received the AZD1222 COVID-19 vaccine.

The genes are TRBV20-1 and TRBJ1-2; D unclear. V was clipped by 3 bases and J by 7 bases, with 3 bases between them. CDR1 and CDR2 (germline): DFQATT, SNEGSKA (reference sequence). CDR3 length: 9 residues. The CDR3 reads CSASPGYTF. CDR3 nucleotides: TGCAGTGCTAGTCCTGGCTACACCTTC.

The chain combines TRBV7-2 with TRBJ2-7; weak D call: TRBD1 (8 bases). Trimming pared 5 bases from V and 3 bases from J, leaving 14 bases between. CDR3 size: 14 residues. Germline V CDR1 and CDR2: SGHTA, FQGNSA. The CDR3 here is CASSPTGGGYEQYF. As DNA, the CDR3 is TGTGCCAGCAGCCCAACAGGGGGGGGCTACGAGCAGTACTTC. Variable domain in full (rest from reference TRBV7-2 and TRBJ2-7): GAGVSQSPSNKVTEKGKDVELRCDPISGHTALYWYRQSLGQGLEFLIYFQGNSAPDKSGLPSDRFSAERTGGSVSTLTIQRTQQEDSAVYLCASSPTGGGYEQYFGPGTRLTVT.